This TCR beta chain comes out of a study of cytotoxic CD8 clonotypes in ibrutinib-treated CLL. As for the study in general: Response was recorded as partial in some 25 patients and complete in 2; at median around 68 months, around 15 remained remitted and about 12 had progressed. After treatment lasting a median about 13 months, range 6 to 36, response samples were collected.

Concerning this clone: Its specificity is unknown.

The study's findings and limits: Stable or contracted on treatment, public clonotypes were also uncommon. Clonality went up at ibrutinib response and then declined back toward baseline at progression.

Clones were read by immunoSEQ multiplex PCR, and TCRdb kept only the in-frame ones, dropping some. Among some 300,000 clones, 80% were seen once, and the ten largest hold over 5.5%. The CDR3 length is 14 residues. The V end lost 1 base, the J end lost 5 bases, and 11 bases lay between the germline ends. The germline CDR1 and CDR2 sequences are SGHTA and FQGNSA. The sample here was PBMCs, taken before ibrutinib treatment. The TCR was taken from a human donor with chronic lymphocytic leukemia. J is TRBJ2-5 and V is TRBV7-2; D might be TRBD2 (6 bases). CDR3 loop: CASSLGSGGETQYF. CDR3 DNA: TGTGCCAGCAGCTTAGGTTCTGGGGGGGAGACCCAGTACTTC. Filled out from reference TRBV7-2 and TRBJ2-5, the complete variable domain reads GAGVSQSPSNKVTEKGKDVELRCDPISGHTALYWYRQSLGQGLEFLIYFQGNSAPDKSGLPSDRFSAERTGGSVSTLTIQRTQQEDSAVYLCASSLGSGGETQYFGPGTRLLVL.